The clone carrying this TCR beta chain came up many times. Antigen specificity is unknown. This sample stems from a study of T cells in Graves' hyperthyroidism and ophthalmopathy. General observations from the study: Most thyroid-expanded clonotypes above 0.001 were also found in blood.

RNA transcripts yielded amplified TCR beta CDR3 regions. A set of HTBI primers served as the primers for a first-round RT-PCR of the TCR CDR3. TCRdb reanalysed the multiplex PCR reads using MiXCR and keeps one entry per CDR3 protein. The table shows about 720,000 distinct CDR3 sequences, with 16% occurring only once. Source material for PBMCs was about 10 ml fresh peripheral blood. Input material: blood. The source of this sequence is a man aged 18-30 years with Graves' hyperthyroidism.

The chain's CDR3 is CSADSSGEQFF. The DNA for the CDR3 is TGCAGCGCAGACAGCTCGGGTGAGCAGTTCTTC. The chain recombines TRBV29-1 with TRBJ2-1, with D maybe TRBD1 (5 bases). Germline V gene sequence: CDR1 SQVTM, CDR2 ANQGSEA. Trimming removed 7 bases at V and 9 bases at J, with 13 bases between. The CDR3 covers 11 residues.